This TCR beta chain was identified during a study of blood T cell repertoires in COVID-19. Overall study context: Acute and convalescent COVID-19 samples came from the United States, Italy and Spain. Sources were T cells, B-cell-depleted T cells, or PBMCs; the material itself was cDNA or gDNA.

As processed by the authors: Estimation of nucleated cell counts relied on the amplification of reference gene primers. TCRdb's table, derived via immunoSEQ multiplex PCR, lists solely in-frame clones and lacks some. V and J calls and clone size are copied from that table; D and trimming were computed from the DNA. The table includes under 20,000 clones, 70% to 90% detected once. V lost 1 base and J lost 2, with 5 bases in between. CDR1 and CDR2 from the germline V gene are SGHDN and FVKESK. This CDR3 spans 13 amino acids. This chain links TRBV14 with TRBJ1-2; D is ambiguous. Sequencing input: peripheral blood. The TCR sequence derives from a human donor with active COVID-19. The donor label of this sample is uncertain. The CDR3 DNA follows: TGTGCCAGCAGCCAAGCAATCAACTATGGCTACACCTTC. Its translation: CASSQAINYGYTF. The entire variable domain, with the rest obtained from reference TRBV14 and TRBJ1-2, is as follows: EAGVTQFPSHSVIEKGQTVTLRCDPISGHDNLYWYRRVMGKEIKFLLHFVKESKQDESGMPNNRFLAERTGGTYSTLKVQPAELEDSGVYFCASSQAINYGYTFGSGTRLTVV.